The next 30 T cell receptor beta chains were all read from a single sample in a study of blood T cell repertoires in COVID-19. Repertoires were generated with immunoSEQ multiplex PCR, while TCRdb's copy carries only in-frame clones and drops some. This table holds around 400,000 clones, roughly 86% found once. Sequencing was performed on peripheral blood. These receptors were collected from a woman in her sixties with COVID-19, enrolled during active disease.

This chain links TRBV19 with TRBJ2-7; a weak D match, TRBD1 (6 bases). The CDR3 totals 14 residues. Trimming pared 3 bases from V and 2 bases from J, leaving 11 bases between. Germline CDR1 reads LNHDA; CDR2 reads SQIVND (reference sequence). Here the CDR3 reads CASSIKGGPYEQYF. DNA of the CDR3: TGTGCCAGTAGTATCAAAGGGGGTCCCTACGAGCAGTACTTC.

In the case of this clone: The sample contains more than one DNA sequence encoding this CDR3. The chain combines TRBV19 with TRBJ2-2; possibly TRBD1 for D (7 bases). Germline assignment: CDR1 LNHDA and CDR2 SQIVND (reference sequence). Trimming stripped 4 bases from V and 5 bases from J, with 14 bases between. The CDR3 covers 15 residues. The chain's CDR3 is CASSRRDRDTGELFF. The CDR3 nucleotides read TGTGCCAGTAGTAGGCGGGACAGAGATACCGGGGAGCTGTTTTTT.

This chain links TRBV24-1 with TRBJ2-3, with TRBD1 as a possible D gene (5 bases). V lost 5 bases to trimming and J lost 0 bases, with 14 bases between them. The germline V gene encodes CDR1 KGHDR and CDR2 SFDVKD. This CDR3 contains 16 residues. The CDR3 loop reads CATSGGQSSSTDTQYF. The CDR3 DNA reads as TGTGCCACCAGTGGGGGCCAGAGCAGTAGCACAGATACGCAGTATTTT.

The V gene is TRBV7-8, the J gene TRBJ1-4; 7 bases are shared with TRBD1. CDR1 is SGHVS and CDR2 is FQNEAQ in the germline V gene. The CDR3 contains 15 residues. V shed 3 bases, J shed 8 bases, and the junction held 9 bases outside the gene matches. The CDR3 sequence is CASSFLDRVGEKLFF. CDR3 DNA: TGTGCCAGCAGCTTTTTAGACAGGGTGGGGGAAAAACTGTTTTTT.

The chain links TRBV5-6 to TRBJ2-7, with TRBD2 matching over 7 bases. This CDR3 has 15 amino acids. Per the germline V gene, CDR1 is SGHDT and CDR2 is YYEEEE. V lost 4 bases, J lost 4 bases, and 11 bases stayed unmatched. The CDR3 sequence: CASSRERGRGYEQYF. In DNA, the CDR3 is TGTGCCAGCAGCCGAGAGCGGGGTAGGGGTTACGAGCAGTACTTC.

V usage is TRBV19 and J usage is TRBJ1-1; maybe TRBD1 (5 bases). In germline, CDR1 is LNHDA, CDR2 SQIVND (reference sequence). V lost 1 base to trimming and J lost 1 base, with 10 bases between them. The CDR3 spans 15 residues. The CDR3: CASSIGRQQNTEAFF. The CDR3 DNA reads as TGTGCCAGTAGTATAGGGAGACAGCAGAACACTGAAGCTTTCTTT.

The gene calls are TRBV19 and TRBJ1-5, with D unclear. Germline V CDR1 and CDR2: LNHDA, SQIVND (reference sequence). Trimming cost V 4 bases and J 1 base, with 11 bases left between them. The CDR3 is 15 amino acids. In DNA, the CDR3 is TGTGCCAGTAGTACCCTGGGCGGGAGCAATCAGCCCCAGCATTTT. It translates to CASSTLGGSNQPQHF.

This clone was detected only once. The genes are TRBV6-6 and TRBJ1-1, with TRBD1 matching over 7 bases. Trimming at V came to 5 bases and at J to 4 bases, leaving 7 bases not matched to a gene. The CDR3 is made up of 14 amino acids. The germline CDR1 and CDR2 sequences are MNHNY and SVGAGI (reference sequence). The DNA for the CDR3 is TGTGCCAGCAGTCGAAAAGGGGGCCGCACTGAAGCTTTCTTT. Translated, it gives CASSRKGGRTEAFF.

This chain connects TRBV3-1 (or the pseudogene TRBV3-2) to TRBJ1-4; 12 bases agree with TRBD1. CDR3 size: 16 residues. Germline V CDR1 and CDR2: LGHDT, YNNKEL (reference sequence). Trimming took 4 bases from V and 7 from J; bases not matched to a gene: 7. The CDR3 here is CASSRTGQGAGEKLFF. The CDR3 bases are TGTGCCAGCAGCCGGACGGGACAGGGGGCGGGTGAAAAACTGTTTTTT.

This clone came up once. The CDR3 loop is CASSRLAGGPDTQYF. The CDR3 DNA follows: TGTGCCAGCAGTCGACTAGCGGGGGGGCCAGATACGCAGTATTTT. The chain carries TRBV3-1 (or the pseudogene TRBV3-2) and TRBJ2-3; TRBD2 matches 14 bases. The CDR3 is made up of 15 amino acids. Germline CDR1 LGHDT, CDR2 YNNKEL (reference sequence). V lost 6 bases and J lost 4; bases outside the gene matches: 3.

The CDR3 here is CASSDGGRNEKLFF. For the CDR3, the DNA is TGTGCCAGCAGTGACGGGGGCCGAAATGAAAAACTGTTTTTT. The chain combines TRBV6-4 with TRBJ1-4; tentatively, D is TRBD1 (6 bases). V was cut by 2 bases and J by 5 bases, with 9 bases left in between. This CDR3 contains 14 residues. Germline CDR1 MRHNA, CDR2 SNTAGT.

The chain combines TRBV27 with TRBJ1-5, with 7 bases matching TRBD1. The J segment lost 0 bases and the V segment lost 3 bases, leaving 2 bases of the junction unmatched. This CDR3 comprises 15 residues. The V gene's germline CDR1 is MNHEY and CDR2 SMNVEV (reference sequence). This CDR3 is CASSLGQYSNQPQHF. The DNA for the CDR3 is TGTGCCAGCAGTTTGGGACAGTATAGCAATCAGCCCCAGCATTTT.

This chain links TRBV5-1 with TRBJ2-5; possible D gene TRBD1, 6 bases. Germline assignment: CDR1 SGHRS and CDR2 YFSETQ. The CDR3 has 15 amino acids. Trimming took off 4 bases at V and 3 bases at J, with 16 bases between the two ends. The CDR3 reads CASSVTTGKEETQYF. CDR3 DNA sequence: TGCGCCAGCAGCGTTACTACAGGGAAGGAAGAGACCCAGTACTTC.

The chain uses TRBV12-3 or TRBV12-4 and TRBJ2-1, with a tentative D call TRBD1 (6 bases). The CDR3 has 13 amino acids. The V and J ends lost 6 bases and 7 bases respectively, with 13 bases between them. The CDR3 DNA reads TGTGCCAGCAGCGGTACAGGGTGGAATGAGCAGTTCTTC. It encodes CASSGTGWNEQFF.

This clone has only a few counts. The chain combines TRBV28 with TRBJ1-1; D is perhaps TRBD1 (6 bases). This CDR3 region has 12 residues. Per germline, CDR1 MDHEN and CDR2 SYDVKM. V gave up 5 bases and J gave up 10 bases, with 14 bases separating them. For the CDR3, the DNA is TGTGCCAGCAGTCCGAGGGGGACAAGAGCTTTCTTT. Its protein product is CASSPRGTRAFF.

This chain uses TRBV7-3 with TRBJ2-5; the D is unclear. V was clipped by 2 bases and J by 2 bases, with 6 bases between them. The CDR3 loop spans 13 amino acids. From germline, CDR1 is SGHTA and CDR2 FQGTGA. The CDR3 reads CASSLGPQETQYF. In DNA, the CDR3 is TGTGCCAGCAGCTTAGGGCCTCAAGAGACCCAGTACTTC.

The chain carries TRBV18 and TRBJ2-3; 9 positions match TRBD1. With V trimmed by 6 bases and J by 6 bases, 13 bases remained unmatched. The V gene's germline CDR1 is KGHSH and CDR2 LQKENI. The CDR3 is 16 residues long. As DNA, the CDR3 is TGTGCCAGCTCGCGATGGGACAGGGCGGCACCCGATACGCAGTATTTT. Encoded protein: CASSRWDRAAPDTQYF.

The chain is built from TRBV18 and TRBJ2-5, with TRBD1 as a possible D gene (6 bases). This CDR3 contains 14 residues. Per germline, CDR1 KGHSH and CDR2 LQKENI. V was shortened by 4 bases and J by 2 bases, with 11 bases between the two germline ends. CDR3 in DNA: TGTGCCAGCTCACGACCTCAGGGGCAAGAGACCCAGTACTTC. Encoded protein: CASSRPQGQETQYF.

The CDR3: CAITWALSYEQYF. CDR3 DNA sequence: TGTGCCATCACTTGGGCACTCTCCTACGAGCAGTACTTC. V usage is TRBV10-3 and J usage is TRBJ2-7; D remains unclear. This CDR3 spans 13 amino acids. CDR1 is ENHRY, CDR2 SYGVKD, per germline. Trimming removed 7 bases at V and 0 bases at J, with 10 bases between.

In this sample, this clone turned up once. This chain uses TRBV14 with TRBJ2-7; tentatively, D is TRBD1 (6 bases). The germline gives CDR1 SGHDN, CDR2 FVKESK. This CDR3 has 17 residues. Trimming took off 3 bases at V and 1 base at J, with 19 bases between the two ends. Written as DNA, the CDR3 is TGTGCCAGCAGCCACCGGGGCAGGGGTGAGAGGTCCTACGAGCAGTACTTC. It codes for CASSHRGRGERSYEQYF.

V and J are TRBV7-9 and TRBJ1-1, with TRBD1 matching 8 bases. Trimming at V came to 1 base and at J to 0 bases, leaving 10 bases not matched to a gene. The CDR3 sequence is 18 residues long. Germline lookup yields CDR1 SEHNR and CDR2 FQNEAQ (reference sequence). The CDR3 DNA follows: TGTGCCAGCAGCTTAGAGGGACAGGCGGTTTTCATGAACACTGAAGCTTTCTTT. Amino acid sequence: CASSLEGQAVFMNTEAFF.

Worth noting for this clone: Other DNA sequences of this sample code for an identical CDR3. V and J are TRBV5-1 and TRBJ1-1; D unclear. The CDR3 consists of 14 residues. CDR1 is SGHRS, CDR2 YFSETQ, per germline. V lost 0 bases and J lost 1, with 7 bases in between. CDR3 nucleotides: TGCGCCAGCAGCTTGGCCGGCGGGAACACTGAAGCTTTCTTT. Protein sequence: CASSLAGGNTEAFF.

The CDR3 sequence: CASSLNNRGEQYF. The CDR3 DNA reads TGTGCCAGCAGCTTAAATAATCGGGGCGAGCAGTACTTC. The gene calls are TRBV5-5 and TRBJ2-7; D possibly corresponds to TRBD2 (5 bases). CDR3 length: 13 residues. Germline values: CDR1 SGHKS, CDR2 YYEKEE (reference sequence). Trimming left V 2 bases short and J 6 bases short, with 12 bases between.

The V call is TRBV5-1, the J call TRBJ2-5; TRBD1 aligns across 10 bases. Unmatched junction bases numbered 6, after V lost 2 bases and J lost 5 bases. Germline V gene lookup returns CDR1 SGHRS and CDR2 YFSETQ. The CDR3 covers 15 residues. CDR3 sequence reads: CASSFGQGGLETQYF. As DNA, the CDR3 is TGCGCCAGCAGCTTTGGACAGGGGGGATTGGAGACCCAGTACTTC.

The chain combines TRBV21-1 with TRBJ2-3; the table's D call of TRBD1 was not tested on the DNA. TRBV21-1 is assigned pseudogene status. The CDR3 runs to 18 residues. CDR3 amino acids: CASSNEQGELKGTDTQYF. The CDR3 nucleotides are TGTGCCAGCAGCAATGAACAGGGGGAGTTAAAGGGCACAGATACGCAGTATTTT.

V gene TRBV7-9 combines with J gene TRBJ2-7, with D tentatively TRBD1 (6 bases). The V and J ends lost 1 base and 10 bases respectively, with 11 bases between them. CDR3 length: 12 amino acids. Germline lookup yields CDR1 SEHNR and CDR2 FQNEAQ (reference sequence). The chain's CDR3 is CASSLGAGTQYF. The DNA for the CDR3 is TGTGCCAGCAGCTTAGGAGCCGGGACACAGTACTTC.

The rearrangement uses TRBV18 and TRBJ1-6, with 7 bases aligning to TRBD1. This CDR3 region has 15 residues. Germline V CDR1 and CDR2: KGHSH, LQKENI. V was pared by 5 bases and J by 6 bases, with 7 bases of the junction left unmatched. In DNA, the CDR3 is TGTGCCAGCTCATCCGACAGGGTCGCTAATTCACCCCTCCACTTT. Translation: CASSSDRVANSPLHF.

This sequence joins TRBV19 and TRBJ1-1, with D uncertain. Germline CDR1 reads LNHDA; CDR2 reads SQIVND (reference sequence). Trimming cost V 1 base and J 1 base, with 10 bases left between them. The CDR3 spans 15 residues. This chain's CDR3 is CASSIVQVRNTEAFF. The CDR3 coding sequence is TGTGCCAGTAGTATAGTCCAGGTTCGGAACACTGAAGCTTTCTTT.

The rearrangement uses TRBV18 and TRBJ2-5; 7 nucleotides match TRBD1. The CDR3 runs to 14 residues. V gave up 0 bases and J gave up 5 bases; unmatched junction bases: 3. CDR1 KGHSH and CDR2 LQKENI come from the germline V gene. CDR3 region: CASSPPGGRETQYF. The CDR3 DNA reads as TGTGCCAGCTCACCACCAGGGGGCAGGGAGACCCAGTACTTC.

This chain joins TRBV4-1 and TRBJ1-2, with D perhaps TRBD1 (6 bases). The CDR3 spans 14 residues. The germline CDR1 and CDR2 sequences are MGHRA and YSYEKL. Trimming stripped 0 bases from V and 8 bases from J, with 13 bases between. This CDR3 reads CASSQDRGASGYTF. For the CDR3, the DNA is TGCGCCAGCAGCCAAGACCGGGGGGCGAGCGGCTACACCTTC.